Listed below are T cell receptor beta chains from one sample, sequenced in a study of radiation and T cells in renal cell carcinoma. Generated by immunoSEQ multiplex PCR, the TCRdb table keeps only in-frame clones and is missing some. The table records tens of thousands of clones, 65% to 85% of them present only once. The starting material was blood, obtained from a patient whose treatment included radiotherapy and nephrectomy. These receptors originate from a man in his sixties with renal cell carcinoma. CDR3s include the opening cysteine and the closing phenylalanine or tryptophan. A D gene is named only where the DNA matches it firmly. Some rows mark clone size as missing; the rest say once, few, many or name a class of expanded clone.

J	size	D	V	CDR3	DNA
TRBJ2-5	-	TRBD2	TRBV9	CASSVIAGDETQYF	TGTGCCAGCAGCGTAATAGCGGGAGATGAGACCCAGTACTTC
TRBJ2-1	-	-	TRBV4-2	CASSQEEGSYNEQFF	TGTGCCAGCAGCCAAGAGGAGGGGTCCTACAATGAGCAGTTCTTC
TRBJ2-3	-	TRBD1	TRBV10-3	CAISESLGQASTDTQYF	TGTGCCATCAGTGAGTCTCTAGGACAGGCCAGCACAGATACGCAGTATTTT
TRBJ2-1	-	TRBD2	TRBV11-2	CASSLEGLAALYNEQFF	TGTGCCAGCAGCTTAGAAGGACTAGCGGCGCTTTACAATGAGCAGTTCTTC
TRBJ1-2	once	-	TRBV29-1	CSVEGDGYTF	TGCAGCGTTGAAGGGGATGGCTACACCTTC
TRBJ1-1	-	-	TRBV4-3	CASSREGYTEAFF	TGCGCCAGCAGCCGGGAGGGATACACTGAAGCTTTCTTT
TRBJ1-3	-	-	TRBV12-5	CAREVLAGNTIYF	TGTGCTAGGGAGGTTCTAGCTGGAAACACCATATATTTT
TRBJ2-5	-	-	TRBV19	CASSILGYQETQYF	TGTGCCAGTAGTATTCTGGGTTACCAAGAGACCCAGTACTTC
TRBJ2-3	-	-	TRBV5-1	CASSLEGSRGTFTDTQYF	TGCGCCAGCAGCTTGGAAGGATCCCGGGGAACATTCACAGATACGCAGTATTTT
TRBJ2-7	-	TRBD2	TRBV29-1	CSVDRPGGNSYEQYF	TGCAGCGTTGACCGCCCGGGAGGGAACTCCTACGAGCAGTACTTC
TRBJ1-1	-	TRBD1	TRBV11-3	CASSSGTGMNTEAFF	TGTGCCAGCAGCTCCGGGACAGGCATGAACACTGAAGCTTTCTTT
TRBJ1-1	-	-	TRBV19	CASQDFFSGTRATEAFF	TGTGCCAGTCAAGACTTTTTTTCCGGGACCAGGGCCACTGAAGCTTTCTTT
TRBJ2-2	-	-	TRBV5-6	CASSWTVNTGELFF	TGTGCCAGCAGCTGGACAGTCAACACCGGGGAGCTGTTTTTT
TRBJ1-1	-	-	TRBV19	CASSMQGQNTEAFF	TGTGCCAGTAGTATGCAGGGCCAGAACACTGAAGCTTTCTTT
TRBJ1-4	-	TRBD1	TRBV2	CASTGQGINEKLFF	TGTGCCAGTACGGGACAGGGTATCAATGAAAAACTGTTTTTT
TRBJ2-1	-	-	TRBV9	CASSVRTTSNEQFF	TGTGCCAGCAGCGTCCGGACCACTAGCAATGAGCAGTTCTTC
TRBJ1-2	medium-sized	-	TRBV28	CASSLYVESSPPNYGYTF	TGTGCCAGCAGTTTATACGTAGAAAGTTCCCCACCGAACTATGGCTACACCTTC
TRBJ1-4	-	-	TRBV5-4	CASSSRDLTNEKLFF	TGTGCCAGCAGCTCCCGGGACTTAACTAATGAAAAACTGTTTTTT
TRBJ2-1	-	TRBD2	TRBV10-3	CAISSLAGVSNEQFF	TGTGCCATCAGCTCATTAGCGGGAGTAAGCAATGAGCAGTTCTTC
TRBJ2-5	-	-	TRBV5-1	CASSLDLGESTQYF	TGCGCCAGCAGCTTGGATCTAGGGGAAAGTACCCAGTACTTC
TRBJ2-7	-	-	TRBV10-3	CAISGGEERYEQYF	TGTGCCATCAGTGGCGGGGAGGAGAGGTACGAGCAGTACTTC
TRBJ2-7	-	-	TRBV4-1	CASSQGYLSSYEQYF	TGCGCCAGCAGCCAAGGATATTTGAGCTCCTACGAGCAGTACTTC
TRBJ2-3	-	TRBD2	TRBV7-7	CASSPLLAGTDTQYF	TGTGCCAGCAGCCCCCTCCTAGCGGGCACAGATACGCAGTATTTT
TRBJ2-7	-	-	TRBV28	CASSLASDVPYEQYF	TGTGCCAGCAGTTTAGCTAGCGACGTCCCCTACGAGCAGTACTTC
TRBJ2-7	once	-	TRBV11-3	CASSLGTGQGHEQYF	TGTGCCAGCAGCTTAGGCACAGGTCAGGGCCACGAGCAGTACTTC
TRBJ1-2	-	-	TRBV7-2	CASSLVTGNNYGYTF	TGTGCCAGCAGCTTAGTAACAGGGAACAACTATGGCTACACCTTC
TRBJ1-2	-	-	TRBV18	CASSLREEMDGYTF	TGTGCCAGCTCACTCAGGGAGGAGATGGATGGCTACACCTTC
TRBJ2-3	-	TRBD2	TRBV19	CASNRRPGLARSTDTQYF	TGTGCCAGTAACCGCCGTCCGGGACTAGCAAGGAGCACAGATACGCAGTATTTT
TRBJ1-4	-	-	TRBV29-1	CSGRTSTNEKLFF	TGCAGCGGCCGGACCTCAACTAATGAAAAACTGTTTTTT
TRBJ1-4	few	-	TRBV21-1	CASSRPPTGNEKLFF	TGTGCCAGCAGCCGTCCTCCGACGGGGAATGAAAAACTGTTTTTT
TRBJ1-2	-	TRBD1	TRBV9	CASSVWDRGALYGYTF	TGTGCCAGCAGCGTATGGGACAGGGGAGCGCTCTATGGCTACACCTTC
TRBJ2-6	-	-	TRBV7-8	CASSLGSSGANVLTF	TGTGCCAGCAGCTTAGGCAGCTCCGGGGCCAACGTCCTGACTTTC
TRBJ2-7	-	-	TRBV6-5	CASSSPGTYEQYF	TGTGCCAGCAGTTCTCCAGGGACCTACGAGCAGTACTTC
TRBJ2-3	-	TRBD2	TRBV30	CAWTAGWTSGHTDTQYF	TGTGCCTGGACCGCGGGTTGGACTAGCGGACACACAGATACGCAGTATTTT
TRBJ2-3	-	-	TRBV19	CASNQADTQYF	TGTGCCAGTAACCAGGCAGATACGCAGTATTTT
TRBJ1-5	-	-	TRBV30	CAWRVSANQPQHF	TGTGCCTGGAGGGTGAGTGCCAATCAGCCCCAGCATTTT
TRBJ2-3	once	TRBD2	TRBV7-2	CASSLSLAGVGTDTQYF	TGTGCCAGCAGCTTATCCCTAGCGGGAGTCGGCACAGATACGCAGTATTTT
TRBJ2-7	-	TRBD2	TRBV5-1	CASSVGPSGISYEQYF	TGCGCCAGCAGCGTGGGGCCTAGCGGGATTTCCTACGAGCAGTACTTC
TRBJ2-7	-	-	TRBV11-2	CASSPLGSAYEQYF	TGTGCCAGCAGCCCATTGGGTAGTGCCTACGAGCAGTACTTC
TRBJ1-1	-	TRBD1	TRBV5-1	CASSPRETGTNTEAFF	TGCGCCAGCAGCCCCCGAGAGACAGGGACGAACACTGAAGCTTTCTTT
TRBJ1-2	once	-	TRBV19	CASSTMQIYGYTF	TGTGCCAGTAGTACCATGCAGATCTATGGCTACACCTTC
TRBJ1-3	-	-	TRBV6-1	CASSERWGESAGNTIYF	TGTGCCAGCAGTGAAAGGTGGGGTGAGTCGGCTGGAAACACCATATATTTT
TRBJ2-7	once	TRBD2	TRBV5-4	CASSGGDRPYEQYF	TGTGCCAGCAGCGGGGGGGACCGCCCCTACGAGCAGTACTTC
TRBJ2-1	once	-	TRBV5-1	CASSPRGGPYNEQFF	TGCGCCAGCAGCCCCCGTGGGGGGCCCTACAATGAGCAGTTCTTC
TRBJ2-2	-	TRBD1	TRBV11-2	CASSFGQGLTGELFF	TGTGCCAGCAGCTTCGGACAGGGTCTCACCGGGGAGCTGTTTTTT
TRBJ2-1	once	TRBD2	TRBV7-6	CASSFVPGLAGGPYNEQFF	TGTGCCAGCAGCTTCGTCCCGGGACTAGCGGGAGGGCCCTACAATGAGCAGTTCTTC
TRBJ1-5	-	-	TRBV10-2	CASSESTASNQPQHF	TGCGCCAGCAGTGAGTCGACGGCTTCCAATCAGCCCCAGCATTTT
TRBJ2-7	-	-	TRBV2	CASSPGLSRGYEQYF	TGTGCCAGCAGTCCGGGACTGAGTCGTGGCTACGAGCAGTACTTC
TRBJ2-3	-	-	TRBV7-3	CASSSNRDPDTQYF	TGTGCCAGCAGCTCAAACAGGGACCCAGATACGCAGTATTTT